This TCR beta chain appears in the sequencing data of a study of T cell changes during pregnancy in multiple sclerosis. Deletions cut 1 base from V and 6 bases from J, with 14 bases between. The V gene's germline CDR1 is SGHNT and CDR2 YYREEE (reference sequence). The CDR3 consists of 14 residues. Sequencing was performed with immunoSEQ multiplex PCR; in TCRdb, only in-frame clones are kept and a portion is missing. There are some 110,000 clones in the sample; about 93% occur only once, and 1.5% to 1.7% lies in the top ten. V is TRBV5-4 and J is TRBJ2-7; D remains unclear. The sequence derives from a female donor with multiple sclerosis, enrolled in a pregnancy study. The sequences come from peripheral blood, collected in the third trimester of pregnancy. The CDR3: CASSLSSVTGEQYF. Written as DNA, the CDR3 is TGTGCCAGCAGCTTGTCCTCGGTCACGGGCGAGCAGTACTTC.